This TCR beta chain is drawn from a study of a mutant IDH1 vaccine in newly diagnosed glioma. Study-level information: Either 4-6 weeks after radiotherapy alone or alongside temozolomide, vaccination was begun.

Remarks on this clone: Antigen: not known.

Germline values: CDR1 SGHVS, CDR2 FNYEAQ. The germline V and J ends were trimmed by 1 base and 4 bases, with 5 bases remaining between them. This CDR3 has 13 residues. As for time point: week 35, safety follow-up. What each vaccine dose contained was 300 ug of mutant IDH1 20-mer peptide, accompanied by topical imiquimod. Eight vaccine doses were administered to patients at weeks 1, 3, 5, 7, 11, 15, 19 and 23. TCRdb's copy holds only in-frame clones and misses some; the assay was immunoSEQ multiplex PCR. The sample consists of about 32,000 clones, roughly 80% of them appearing once. The input for sequencing was PBMCs, taken from a glioma patient whose treatment included an IDH1 peptide vaccine. The V and J genes are TRBV7-6 and TRBJ1-5; D gene unclear. The receptor was isolated from a woman aged 18-29 years with glioma. The CDR3 protein is CASSLDVNQPQHF. CDR3 DNA sequence: TGTGCCAGCAGCTTAGACGTAAATCAGCCCCAGCATTTT.